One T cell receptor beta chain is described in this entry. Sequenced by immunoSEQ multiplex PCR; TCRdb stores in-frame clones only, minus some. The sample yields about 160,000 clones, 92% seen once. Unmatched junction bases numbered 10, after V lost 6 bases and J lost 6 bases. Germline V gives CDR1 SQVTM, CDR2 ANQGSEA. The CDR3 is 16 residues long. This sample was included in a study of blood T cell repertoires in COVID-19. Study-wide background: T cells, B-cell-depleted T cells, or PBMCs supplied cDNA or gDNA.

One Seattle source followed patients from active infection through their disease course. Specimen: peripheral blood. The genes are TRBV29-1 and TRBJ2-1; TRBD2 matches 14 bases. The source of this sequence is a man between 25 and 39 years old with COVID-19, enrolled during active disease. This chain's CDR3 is CSVAPQGLAGVNEQFF. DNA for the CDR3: TGCAGCGTGGCCCCCCAGGGACTAGCGGGAGTCAATGAGCAGTTCTTC.